This TCR beta chain stems from a study of T-cell memory formation after mild COVID-19 listed by TCRdb under 2021. Describing the broader study: Most TCR sequence clusters were specific to one of the two donors. In a couple of donors, T-cell clones that expanded and contracted after mild COVID-19 were tracked by sequencing TCRalpha and TCRbeta repertoires over time. The cohort was made up of two young adult volunteers, one female and one male, who were previously healthy. Study-wide conclusions, independent of this receptor: Clones that contracted from day 15 to 85 showed balanced CD4/CD8 phenotypes, whereas a second wave of clones that expanded from day 15 to 37 leaned towards CD4+. Whether the second-wave clones peaking on day 37 were SARS-CoV-2 specific was not confirmed. Contracting CD4+ clones were located mainly in the CM and EM memory subsets, whereas CD8+ clones were found to be enriched in EMRA. The detection of some responding clones in pre-infection memory suggests that pre-existing cross-reactive memory T cells joined the SARS-CoV-2 response. Only two mild cases were covered by the study, and larger cohorts that include severe cases with pre-infection samples were considered necessary.

About this clonotype itself: The antigen it binds to is not known. No base qualities exist here, and no much larger clone lies one base off it.

Ficoll-Paque density gradient centrifugation was the method used to isolate PBMCs. This sample was sequenced with an Illumina NovaSeq 6000. TCRalpha and TCRbeta cDNA libraries were built by 5'RACE with constant-segment primers, adding sample barcodes and unique molecular identifiers. RNA was extracted from every sample with Trizol reagent. Library amplification was performed in two PCR steps, and a second sample barcode and Illumina TruSeq adapters were introduced in the second step. Libraries were sequenced on an Illumina NovaSeq with 2 x 150 bp paired-end reads. The authors processed their data as follows. With migec v1.2.7, reads were demultiplexed and then collapsed into UMI-guided consensus sequences. Using mixcr v2.1.11, UMI consensuses were aligned to TRA and TRB V and J templates and then assembled into clonotypes. A clonotype was counted as expanded or contracted only if both edgeR and NoisET called the change significant, with noise models trained on biological replicates. For edgeR calls, a false discovery rate-adjusted p below 0.01 and a log2 fold-change threshold of 1 were applied. As an exploratory analysis of dynamics, PCA with hierarchical clustering was applied to max-normalized trajectories of the 1000 most abundant clonotypes. Each responding clone was given a CD4 or CD8 phenotype based on the CD4+ and CD8+ repertoires, which had been sequenced separately. TCRdb handled the public reads itself, with Q25 trimming in fastp and clone calling in MiXCR, and kept productive beta chains. Rows merge per CDR3 protein into single entries with the most common DNA and genes. The V and J calls and clone size are TCRdb's, not the authors'. The table for this sample lists about 390,000 distinct CDR3 sequences; more than 15% of them were counted only once. Of the sample, 20% to 25% is held by the ten largest clones.

CDR1 and CDR2, looked up from the germline V gene, are LGHNA and YSLEER. The CDR3 runs 15 residues from the cysteine to the phenylalanine. Only CDR3 DNA is held: 45 bases, read in frame from base 1. The V end loses 0 bases and the J end loses 3 bases, and a stretch of 12 bases separates them. Sequencing was done on a sample of PBMCs or a T cell subset sorted from them (not recorded which). The V and J genes are TRBV4-3 and TRBJ2-7, with no reliable assignment of the D segment. The clonotype comes from a man younger than 35 who had mild COVID-19 (a few samples of this study predate the infection). The sample titles of this study are shuffled in the database, so cell type and time point are left out; the donor was told from shared clones. Here is the DNA: TGCGCCAGCAGCCAAGATTCCAGAGCCCGCTACGAGCAGTACTTC. The resulting protein is CASSQDSRARYEQYF.